The T cell receptor beta chain under discussion was sequenced for a study of cytomegalovirus exposure and HLA in healthy donors. Across the whole study: Of 398 genotyped donors, about 80% clustered with self-reported Caucasian donors.

PCR used 60 Vbeta primers and 13 Jbeta primers. Sequencing used immunoSEQ multiplex PCR; TCRdb keeps in-frame clones, though not all of them. The sample consists of roughly 170,000 clones, around three quarters of them appearing once. The V segment lost 4 bases and the J segment 5 bases; nucleotides outside the gene matches: 8. Germline CDR1 is SGDLS and CDR2 is YYNGEE. This CDR3 spans 14 amino acids. Whole-study results and caveats: The only immune exposure information that was available was CMV serostatus.

Notes on this clone: Its specificity is unknown. Within the sample, other DNA sequences also encode this same CDR3.

The clonotype originates from a woman under 40 in good health and CMV-seronegative. The chain links TRBV9 to TRBJ2-5; TRBD1 matches at 7 bases. The sequenced sample consisted of PBMCs. The DNA for the CDR3 is TGTGCCAGCAGCCCTAGGACAGGTCAGGAGACCCAGTACTTC. Translated, it gives CASSPRTGQETQYF.